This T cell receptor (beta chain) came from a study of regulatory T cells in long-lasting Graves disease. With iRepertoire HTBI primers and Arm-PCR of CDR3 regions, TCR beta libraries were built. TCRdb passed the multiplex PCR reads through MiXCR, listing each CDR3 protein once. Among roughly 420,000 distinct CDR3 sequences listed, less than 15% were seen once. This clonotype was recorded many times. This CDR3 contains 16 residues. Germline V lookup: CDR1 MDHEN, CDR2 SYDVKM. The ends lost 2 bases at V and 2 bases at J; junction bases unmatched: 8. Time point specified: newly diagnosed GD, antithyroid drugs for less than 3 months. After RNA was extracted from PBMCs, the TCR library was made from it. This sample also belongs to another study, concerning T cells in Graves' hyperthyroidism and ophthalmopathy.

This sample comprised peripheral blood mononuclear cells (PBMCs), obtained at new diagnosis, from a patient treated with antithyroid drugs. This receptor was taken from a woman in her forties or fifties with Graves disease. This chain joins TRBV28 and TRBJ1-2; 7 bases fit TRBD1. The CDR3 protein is CASSLRRDSYNYGYTF. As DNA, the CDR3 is TGTGCCAGCAGTTTACGGCGGGACAGTTACAACTATGGCTACACCTTC.